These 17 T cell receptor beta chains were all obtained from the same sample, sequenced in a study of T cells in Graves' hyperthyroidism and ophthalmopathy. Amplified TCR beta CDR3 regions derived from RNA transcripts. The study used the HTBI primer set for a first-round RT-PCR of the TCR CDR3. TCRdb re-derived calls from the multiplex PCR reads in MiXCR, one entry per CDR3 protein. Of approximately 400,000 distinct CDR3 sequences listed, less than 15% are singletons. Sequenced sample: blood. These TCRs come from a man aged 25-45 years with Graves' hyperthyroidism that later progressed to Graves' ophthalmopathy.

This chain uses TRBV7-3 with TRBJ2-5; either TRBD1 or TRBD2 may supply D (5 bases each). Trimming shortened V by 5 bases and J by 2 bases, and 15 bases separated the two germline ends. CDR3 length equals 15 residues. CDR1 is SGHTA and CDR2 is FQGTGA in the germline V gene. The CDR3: CASSLGTSLQETQYF. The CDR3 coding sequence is TGTGCCAGCAGCCTGGGGACGAGCCTGCAAGAGACCCAGTACTTC. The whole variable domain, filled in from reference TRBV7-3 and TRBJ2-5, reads GAGVSQTPSNKVTEKGKYVELRCDPISGHTALYWYRQSLGQGPEFLIYFQGTGAADDSGLPNDRFFAVRPEGSVSTLKIQRTERGDSAVYLCASSLGTSLQETQYFGPGTRLLVL.

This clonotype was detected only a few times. In DNA form, the CDR3 reads TGTGCCAGCAGTTATTGGGGAAGGGGAAATTCACCCCTCCACTTT. Translating it yields CASSYWGRGNSPLHF. This sequence joins TRBV6-9 and TRBJ1-6; a weak D match, TRBD1 (5 bases). CDR3 length: 15 amino acids. V shed 1 base and J shed 7 bases, with 11 bases lying between them. Germline lookup yields CDR1 MNHGY and CDR2 SVAAGI.

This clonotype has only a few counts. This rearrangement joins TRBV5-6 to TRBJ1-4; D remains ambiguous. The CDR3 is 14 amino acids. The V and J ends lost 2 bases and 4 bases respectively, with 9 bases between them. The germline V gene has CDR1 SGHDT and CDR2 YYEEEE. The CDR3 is CASSFGELNEKLFF. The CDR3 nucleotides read TGTGCCAGCAGCTTTGGGGAACTTAATGAAAAACTGTTTTTT.

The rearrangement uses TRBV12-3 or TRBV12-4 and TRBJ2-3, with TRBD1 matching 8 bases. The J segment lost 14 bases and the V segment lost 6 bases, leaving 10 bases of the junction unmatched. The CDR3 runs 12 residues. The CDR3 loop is CASSLQGVLAYF. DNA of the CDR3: TGTGCCAGCAGCCTACAGGGGGTATTGGCGTATTTT.

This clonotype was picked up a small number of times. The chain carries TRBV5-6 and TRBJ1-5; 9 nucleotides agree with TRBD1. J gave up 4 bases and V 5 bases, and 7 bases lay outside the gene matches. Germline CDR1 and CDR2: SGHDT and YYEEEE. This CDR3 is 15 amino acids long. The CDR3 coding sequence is TGTGCCAGCAGTCGGAGACAGGGGGGTAATCAGCCCCAGCATTTT. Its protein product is CASSRRQGGNQPQHF.

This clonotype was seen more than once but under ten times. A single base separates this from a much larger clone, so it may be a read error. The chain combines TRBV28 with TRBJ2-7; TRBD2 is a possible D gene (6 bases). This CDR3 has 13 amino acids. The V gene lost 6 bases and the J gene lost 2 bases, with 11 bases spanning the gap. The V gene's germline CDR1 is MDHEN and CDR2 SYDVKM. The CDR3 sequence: CASRRDGPYEQYF. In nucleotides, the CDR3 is TGTGCCAGCAGGCGGGACGGCCCCTACGAGCAGTACTTC.

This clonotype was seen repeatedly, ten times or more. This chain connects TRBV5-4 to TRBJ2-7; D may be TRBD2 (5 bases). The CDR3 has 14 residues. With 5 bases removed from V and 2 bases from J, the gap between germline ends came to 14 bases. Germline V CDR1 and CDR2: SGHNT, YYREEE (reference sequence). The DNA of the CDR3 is TGTGCCAGCAGGGAGAAGGCCGGGACCTACGAGCAGTACTTC. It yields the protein CASREKAGTYEQYF. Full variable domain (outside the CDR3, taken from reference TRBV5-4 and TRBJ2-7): ETGVTQSPTHLIKTRGQQVTLRCSSQSGHNTVSWYQQALGQGPQFIFQYYREEENGRGNFPPRFSGLQFPNYSSELNVNALELDDSALYLCASREKAGTYEQYFGPGTRLTVT.

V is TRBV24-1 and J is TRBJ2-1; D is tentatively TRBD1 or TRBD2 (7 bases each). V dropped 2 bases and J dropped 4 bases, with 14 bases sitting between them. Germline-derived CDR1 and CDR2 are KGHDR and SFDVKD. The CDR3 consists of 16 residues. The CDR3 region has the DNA TGTGCCACCAGTGATTCTTGGGGGGGACAGTACAATGAGCAGTTCTTC. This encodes CATSDSWGGQYNEQFF.

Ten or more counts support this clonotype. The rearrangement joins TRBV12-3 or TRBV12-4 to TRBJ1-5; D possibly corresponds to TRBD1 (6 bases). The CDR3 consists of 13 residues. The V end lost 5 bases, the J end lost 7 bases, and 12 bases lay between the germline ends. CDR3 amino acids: CASSRAQGQPQHF. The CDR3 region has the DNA TGTGCCAGCAGTCGGGCCCAGGGGCAGCCCCAGCATTTT.

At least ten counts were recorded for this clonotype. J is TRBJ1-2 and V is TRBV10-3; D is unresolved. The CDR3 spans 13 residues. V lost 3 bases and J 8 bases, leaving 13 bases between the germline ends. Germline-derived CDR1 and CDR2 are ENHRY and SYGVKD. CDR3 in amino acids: CAISESPFGGYTF. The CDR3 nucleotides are TGTGCCATCAGTGAATCTCCTTTTGGGGGCTACACCTTC.

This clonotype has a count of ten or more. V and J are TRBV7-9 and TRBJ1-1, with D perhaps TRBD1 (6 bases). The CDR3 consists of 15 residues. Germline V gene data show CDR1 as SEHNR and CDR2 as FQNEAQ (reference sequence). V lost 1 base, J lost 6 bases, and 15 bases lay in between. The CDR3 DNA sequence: TGTGCCAGCAGCTTAGTTCAGGGGCGAGAGGCTGAAGCTTTCTTT. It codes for CASSLVQGREAEAFF.

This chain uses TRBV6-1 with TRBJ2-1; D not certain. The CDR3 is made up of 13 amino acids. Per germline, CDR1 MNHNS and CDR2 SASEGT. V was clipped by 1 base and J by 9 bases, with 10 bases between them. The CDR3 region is CASSEVMSVEQFF. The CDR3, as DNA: TGTGCCAGCAGTGAAGTAATGAGTGTTGAGCAGTTCTTC.

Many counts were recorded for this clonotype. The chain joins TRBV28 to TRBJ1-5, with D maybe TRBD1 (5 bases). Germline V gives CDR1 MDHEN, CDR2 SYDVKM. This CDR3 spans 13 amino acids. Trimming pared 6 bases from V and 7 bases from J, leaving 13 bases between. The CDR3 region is CASSGPWGQPQHF. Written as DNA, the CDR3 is TGTGCCAGCAGCGGCCCTTGGGGCCAGCCCCAGCATTTT.

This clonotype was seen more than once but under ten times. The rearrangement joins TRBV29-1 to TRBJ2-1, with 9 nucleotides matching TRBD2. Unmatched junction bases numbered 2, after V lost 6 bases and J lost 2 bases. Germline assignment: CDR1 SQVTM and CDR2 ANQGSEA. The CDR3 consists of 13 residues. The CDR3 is CSVAGGTYNEQFF. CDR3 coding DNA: TGCAGCGTAGCGGGGGGTACCTACAATGAGCAGTTCTTC.

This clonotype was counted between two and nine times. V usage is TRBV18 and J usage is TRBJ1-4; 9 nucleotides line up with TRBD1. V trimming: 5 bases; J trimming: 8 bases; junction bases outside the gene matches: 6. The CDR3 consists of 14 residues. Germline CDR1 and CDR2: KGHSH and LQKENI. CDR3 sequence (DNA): TGTGCCAGCTCATTGACAGGGGGAGAGGAAAAACTGTTTTTT. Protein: CASSLTGGEEKLFF. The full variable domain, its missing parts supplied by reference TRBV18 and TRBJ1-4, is NAGVMQNPRHLVRRRGQEARLRCSPMKGHSHVYWYRQLPEEGLKFMVYLQKENIIDESGMPKERFSAEFPKEGPSILRIQQVVRGDSAAYFCASSLTGGEEKLFFGSGTQLSVL.

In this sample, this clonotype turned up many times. Here the CDR3 reads CASSEASGNTIYF. CDR3 DNA sequence: TGTGCCAGCAGTGAGGCCTCTGGAAACACCATATATTTT. The chain employs TRBV6-1 and TRBJ1-3; D unclear. This CDR3 has 13 amino acids. Germline CDR1 is MNHNS and CDR2 is SASEGT. The V end was cut by 3 bases, the J end by 0 bases, with 3 bases between.

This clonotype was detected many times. CDR3 residues: CASSSTSGPNTGELFF. CDR3 nucleotides: TGTGCCAGCAGCTCCACTAGCGGACCGAACACCGGGGAGCTGTTTTTT. This chain uses TRBV7-9 with TRBJ2-2; 8 bases agree with TRBD2. V lost 4 bases to trimming and J lost 0 bases; unmatched junction nucleotides: 4. Germline values: CDR1 SEHNR, CDR2 FQNEAQ (reference sequence). The length of the CDR3 is 16 residues.